These 19 T cell receptor beta chains were all obtained from the same sample, sequenced in a study of T cell responses to AZD1222 COVID-19 vaccine. Generated by immunoSEQ multiplex PCR, the TCRdb table keeps only in-frame clones and is missing some. There are some 190,000 clones in the sample; approximately 91% occur only once, and 1.9% lies in the top ten. Sequenced here: peripheral blood, sampled 28 days after the second AZD1222 dose. The receptors come from an adult who received the AZD1222 COVID-19 vaccine.

V usage is TRBV11-2 and J usage is TRBJ1-5; D is perhaps TRBD1 (6 bases). V lost 0 bases and J 2 bases, leaving 8 bases between the germline ends. Germline V gives CDR1 SGHAT, CDR2 FQNNGV. The CDR3 consists of 15 residues. CDR3 coding DNA: TGTGCCAGCAGCTTAGAGGGGGCAGGCAATCAGCCCCAGCATTTT. Translated, it gives CASSLEGAGNQPQHF.

The chain combines TRBV14 with TRBJ1-6, with 7 bases fitting TRBD1. J lost 7 bases, V lost 7 bases, and 10 bases had no gene match. The germline gives CDR1 SGHDN, CDR2 FVKESK. CDR3 length equals 15 residues. CDR3 sequence (DNA): TGTGCCAGCAAGTCCTCCGGGACAGACAATTCACCCCTCCACTTT. It yields the protein CASKSSGTDNSPLHF.

V gene TRBV24-1 combines with J gene TRBJ2-3; 9 bases are a match to TRBD1. The CDR3 has 16 residues. Trimming cost V 1 base and J 3 bases; bases outside gene matches: 4. The germline V gene has CDR1 KGHDR and CDR2 SFDVKD. CDR3 DNA: TGTGCCACCAGTGATTTTGGGGACAGGGAAACAGATACGCAGTATTTT. As protein: CATSDFGDRETDTQYF.

This clone was seen a few times. The CDR3 reads CASTKGGSGNTIYF. The CDR3 DNA reads as TGTGCCAGTACTAAAGGGGGCTCTGGAAACACCATATATTTT. V and J are TRBV19 and TRBJ1-3; D might be TRBD1 (6 bases). The CDR3 totals 14 residues. Germline V lookup: CDR1 LNHDA, CDR2 SQIVND (reference sequence). V lost 7 bases and J 0 bases, leaving 10 bases between the germline ends.

The gene calls are TRBV7-8 and TRBJ1-4; a possible D gene is TRBD1 (5 bases). The CDR3 is 18 amino acids. Germline-derived CDR1 and CDR2 are SGHVS and FQNEAQ. Trimming removed 1 base at V and 4 bases at J, with 19 bases between. CDR3 sequence: CASSLGRSGHSYNEKLFF. The CDR3 DNA follows: TGTGCCAGCAGCTTAGGACGGTCCGGACACTCATATAATGAAAAACTGTTTTTT.

The chain links TRBV2 to TRBJ2-2, with D possibly TRBD2 on 5 matching bases. Trimming took 7 bases from V and 6 from J, leaving 15 bases between them. The CDR3 has 14 amino acids. Germline lookup yields CDR1 SNHLY and CDR2 FYNNEI. CDR3 sequence reads: CASTIQLDAGELFF. CDR3 coding DNA: TGTGCCAGCACCATACAACTAGATGCCGGGGAGCTGTTTTTT. Full variable domain (remainder filled in from reference TRBV2 and TRBJ2-2): EPEVTQTPSHQVTQMGQEVILRCVPISNHLYFYWYRQILGQKVEFLVSFYNNEISEKSEIFDDQFSVERPDGSNFTLKIRSTKLEDSAMYFCASTIQLDAGELFFGEGSRLTVL.

The chain couples TRBV5-1 to TRBJ2-7, with a possible D match to TRBD1 (6 bases). V lost 2 bases and J 4 bases, leaving 22 bases between the germline ends. The CDR3 length is 17 residues. Germline loops: CDR1 SGHRS, CDR2 YFSETQ. The CDR3 sequence is CASSFLVQGPHAYEQYF. In nucleotides, the CDR3 is TGCGCCAGCAGCTTTCTAGTACAGGGTCCTCATGCGTACGAGCAGTACTTC.

The chain carries TRBV11-3 and TRBJ2-3, with D perhaps assigned TRBD1 or TRBD2 (5 bases each). This CDR3 comprises 13 residues. The V end was cut by 5 bases, the J end by 1 base, with 7 bases between. Germline loops: CDR1 SGHNT, CDR2 YENEEA. The chain's CDR3 is CASSRDGTDTQYF. DNA of the CDR3: TGTGCCAGCAGCCGGGACGGCACAGATACGCAGTATTTT.

The V gene is TRBV2, the J gene TRBJ1-5; 7 nucleotides align to TRBD1. This CDR3 is 12 amino acids long. The V segment lost 8 bases and the J segment 4 bases; nucleotides outside the gene matches: 2. In germline, CDR1 is SNHLY, CDR2 FYNNEI. The CDR3 spells CASSTGNQPQHF. CDR3 nucleotides: TGTGCCAGCTCGACAGGGAATCAGCCCCAGCATTTT.

The chain has TRBV5-4 and TRBJ2-3; 9 nucleotides line up with TRBD2. After removal of 1 base from V and 3 bases from J, the junction contained 6 bases not matched to a gene. This CDR3 is built from 16 residues. CDR1 is SGHNT and CDR2 is YYREEE in the germline V gene (reference sequence). Here the CDR3 DNA reads TGTGCCAGCAGCTTGTTTAGCGGGAGTAGTACAGATACGCAGTATTTT. Residues: CASSLFSGSSTDTQYF.

This clone came up once. This chain joins TRBV19 and TRBJ1-5, with a possible D match to TRBD1 (5 bases). In germline, CDR1 is LNHDA, CDR2 SQIVND (reference sequence). The CDR3 consists of 14 residues. Trimming took 9 bases from V and 3 from J, leaving 15 bases between them. The CDR3 coding sequence is TGTGCCAGCACCCGGGACGGCGACAATCAGCCCCAGCATTTT. This translates into CASTRDGDNQPQHF.

The chain joins TRBV3-1 (or the pseudogene TRBV3-2) to TRBJ2-1; 7 bases agree with TRBD2. The CDR3 sequence is 16 residues long. Per germline, CDR1 LGHDT and CDR2 YNNKEL (reference sequence). V trimming: 0 bases; J trimming: 2 bases; junction bases outside the gene matches: 4. This chain's CDR3 is CASSQDGGGAYNEQFF. The CDR3 DNA reads as TGTGCCAGCAGCCAAGATGGGGGAGGGGCCTACAATGAGCAGTTCTTC.

The chain has TRBV2 and TRBJ1-1; tentative D call: TRBD1 (5 bases). CDR1 is SNHLY and CDR2 is FYNNEI in the germline V gene. There are 13 residues in the CDR3. V was shortened by 4 bases and J by 2 bases, with 8 bases between the two germline ends. The CDR3 DNA follows: TGTGCCAGCAGTGGGACACTAAACACTGAAGCTTTCTTT. This encodes CASSGTLNTEAFF.

This sequence joins TRBV10-2 and TRBJ1-4; TRBD1 might be the D (5 bases). The germline V and J ends were trimmed by 5 bases and 1 base, with 8 bases remaining between them. The CDR3 length is 14 residues. Per germline, CDR1 WSHSY and CDR2 SAAADI. This chain's CDR3 is CASSQGGTNEKLFF. The CDR3 nucleotides are TGCGCCAGCAGTCAGGGTGGAACTAATGAAAAACTGTTTTTT.

This sequence joins TRBV14 and TRBJ2-4, with a possible D match to TRBD2 (6 bases). Between the trimmed V and J ends, which lost 3 bases and 0 bases, there was a span of 9 bases. The CDR3 consists of 15 residues. The V gene's germline CDR1 is SGHDN and CDR2 FVKESK. CDR3 protein: CASSHLGGAKNIQYF. Written as DNA, the CDR3 is TGTGCCAGCAGCCATCTGGGGGGAGCCAAAAACATTCAGTACTTC.

V and J are TRBV30 and TRBJ2-7, with TRBD2 matching 11 bases. The CDR3 totals 16 residues. After removal of 0 bases from V and 4 bases from J, the junction contained 8 bases not matched to a gene. Germline lookup yields CDR1 GTSNPN and CDR2 SVGIG (reference sequence). The CDR3 coding sequence is TGTGCCTGGAGTGTACGGACTAGCGGGCCTGTATACGAGCAGTACTTC. It codes for CAWSVRTSGPVYEQYF.

The chain links TRBV6-6 to TRBJ2-3, with TRBD2 matching over 11 bases. V was clipped by 4 bases and J by 8 bases; unmatched bases: 11. In germline, CDR1 is MNHNY, CDR2 SVGAGI (reference sequence). The CDR3 has 16 residues. CDR3: CASSSLTSGSVVTQYF. Written as DNA, the CDR3 is TGTGCCAGCAGTTCCTTAACTAGCGGGAGTGTAGTTACGCAGTATTTT.

This clone was observed a few times. The chain has TRBV28 and TRBJ1-5, with D uncertain. The germline gives CDR1 MDHEN, CDR2 SYDVKM. The CDR3 consists of 15 residues. V was trimmed by 7 bases and J by 0 bases, leaving 13 bases between them. The CDR3 reads CASTTVGYSNQPQHF. The CDR3 DNA sequence: TGTGCCAGCACCACAGTGGGCTATAGCAATCAGCCCCAGCATTTT.

The V and J genes are TRBV7-2 and TRBJ1-1; D not certain. This CDR3 is built from 14 residues. V was clipped by 1 base and J by 5 bases, with 11 bases between them. CDR1 is SGHTA, CDR2 FQGNSA, per germline. CDR3 bases: TGTGCCAGCAGCTTAGGCCGGGCCCAAACTGAAGCTTTCTTT. Amino acid sequence: CASSLGRAQTEAFF.